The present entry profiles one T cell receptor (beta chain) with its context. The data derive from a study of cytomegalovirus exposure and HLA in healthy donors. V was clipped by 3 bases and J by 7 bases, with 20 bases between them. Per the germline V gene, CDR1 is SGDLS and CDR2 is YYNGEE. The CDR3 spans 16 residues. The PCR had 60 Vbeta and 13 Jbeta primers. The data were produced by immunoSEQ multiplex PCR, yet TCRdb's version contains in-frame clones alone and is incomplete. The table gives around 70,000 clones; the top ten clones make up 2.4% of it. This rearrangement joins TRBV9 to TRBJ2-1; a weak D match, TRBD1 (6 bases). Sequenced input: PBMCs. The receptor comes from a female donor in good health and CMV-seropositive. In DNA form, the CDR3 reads TGTGCCAGCAGCGGCATGGGGGCAGGGCTGGAGAATGAGCAGTTCTTC. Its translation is CASSGMGAGLENEQFF.